The 25 T cell receptor beta chains presented below share a single source sample, sequenced in a study of blood T cell repertoires in COVID-19. This table comes from immunoSEQ multiplex PCR, and its TCRdb copy is limited to in-frame clones, with some not included. The sample gives roughly 230,000 clones, roughly 81% of which show up once; 0.98% is in the top ten. Material: peripheral blood. Source of these receptors: a man aged 35 to 55 with acute or convalescent COVID-19.

This clone was picked up one time. This chain links TRBV9 with TRBJ2-3; no clear D gene. V was cut by 4 bases and J by 0 bases, with 12 bases left in between. The germline gives CDR1 SGDLS, CDR2 YYNGEE. The CDR3 spans 15 residues. The CDR3 region has the DNA TGTGCCAGCAGCCCGTGGAGCCGTAGCACAGATACGCAGTATTTT. This sequence encodes CASSPWSRSTDTQYF.

V gene TRBV6-5 combines with J gene TRBJ1-6, with 8 bases lining up with TRBD1. The junction had 6 bases not matched to a gene; V was cut back by 4 bases and J by 7 bases. The CDR3 sequence is 15 residues long. Germline V lookup: CDR1 MNHEY, CDR2 SVGAGI. The CDR3 here is CASSWRQGSNSPLHF. CDR3 DNA: TGTGCCAGCAGTTGGCGACAGGGGTCAAATTCACCCCTCCACTTT.

This clone has only one observation. The chain recombines TRBV5-5 with TRBJ2-7; a possible D gene is TRBD1 (5 bases). This CDR3 region has 13 residues. Germline V gene data show CDR1 as SGHKS and CDR2 as YYEKEE (reference sequence). The V gene lost 4 bases and the J gene lost 2 bases, with 10 bases spanning the gap. The CDR3 region is CASSVDMTYEQYF. CDR3 coding DNA: TGTGCCAGCAGCGTGGACATGACCTACGAGCAGTACTTC.

The chain uses TRBV24-1 and TRBJ1-5; tentative D call: TRBD1 (6 bases). With 4 bases removed from V and 10 bases from J, the gap between germline ends came to 13 bases. This CDR3 has 13 residues. Per germline, CDR1 KGHDR and CDR2 SFDVKD. For the CDR3, the DNA is TGTGCCACCAGTGAGGGACAAAATCTTCCCCAGCATTTT. It translates to CATSEGQNLPQHF.

This sequence joins TRBV19 and TRBJ1-2; D might be TRBD1 (5 bases). This CDR3 comprises 12 residues. Germline CDR1 and CDR2: LNHDA and SQIVND (reference sequence). V was shortened by 8 bases and J by 2 bases, with 9 bases between the two germline ends. The CDR3 nucleotides are TGTGCCAGTTCCCCAGGGAACTATGGCTACACCTTC. This translates into CASSPGNYGYTF.

The chain recombines TRBV11-1 with TRBJ2-7; 8 nucleotides align to TRBD1. J lost 7 bases, V lost 5 bases, and 7 bases had no gene match. CDR3 length equals 13 residues. Germline CDR1 SGHAT, CDR2 FQDESV (reference sequence). CDR3 amino acids: CASSGDRTGEQYF. The DNA for the CDR3 is TGTGCCAGCAGCGGGGACAGGACGGGAGAGCAGTACTTC.

The chain carries TRBV6-5 and TRBJ2-7, with 11 bases lining up with TRBD1. The junction had 7 bases not matched to a gene; V was cut back by 5 bases and J by 7 bases. Germline-derived CDR1 and CDR2 are MNHEY and SVGAGI. This CDR3 has 14 residues. The CDR3 region has the DNA TGTGCCAGCAGTACCGGGACAGGGGGGAGAGAGCAGTACTTC. Translation gives CASSTGTGGREQYF.

The chain has TRBV25-1 and TRBJ1-2, with D tentatively TRBD1 (5 bases). From germline, CDR1 is MGHDK and CDR2 SYGVNS. The germline V and J ends were trimmed by 2 bases and 6 bases, with 19 bases remaining between them. The CDR3 spans 16 residues. This chain's CDR3 is CASSENIGYRFDGYTF. For the CDR3, the DNA is TGTGCCAGCAGTGAAAATATCGGGTACAGGTTCGATGGCTACACCTTC.

This chain links TRBV19 with TRBJ1-6; 8 bases match TRBD1. With V trimmed by 10 bases and J by 9 bases, 8 bases remained unmatched. The CDR3 consists of 13 residues. Germline lookup yields CDR1 LNHDA and CDR2 SQIVND (reference sequence). CDR3 nucleotides: TGTGCCACCTCGGACAGGGATGGTTCACCCCTCCACTTT. This sequence encodes CATSDRDGSPLHF.

The J gene is TRBJ2-7, the V gene TRBV3-1 (or the pseudogene TRBV3-2); tentative D call: TRBD1 (6 bases). The CDR3 totals 13 residues. Germline V CDR1 and CDR2: LGHDT, YNNKEL (reference sequence). Trimming shortened V by 3 bases and J by 6 bases, and 12 bases separated the two germline ends. Here the CDR3 DNA reads TGTGCCAGCAGCCATCTCACAGGGCCCGAGCAGTACTTC. Protein: CASSHLTGPEQYF.

The chain uses TRBV4-3 and TRBJ1-1; D uncertain. This CDR3 has 14 residues. Germline V gives CDR1 LGHNA, CDR2 YSLEER. With 5 bases removed from V and 0 bases from J, the gap between germline ends came to 10 bases. CDR3 loop: CASSITPMNTEAFF. Written as DNA, the CDR3 is TGCGCCAGCAGCATAACACCCATGAACACTGAAGCTTTCTTT.

This sequence joins TRBV15 and TRBJ2-1; D possibly corresponds to TRBD1 (6 bases). The CDR3 is 14 residues long. Trimming left V 5 bases short and J 8 bases short, with 16 bases between. The germline V gene encodes CDR1 LNHNV and CDR2 YYDKDF (reference sequence). The CDR3 is CATSGLQGWDEQFF. The DNA of the CDR3 is TGTGCCACCAGCGGCTTACAGGGTTGGGATGAGCAGTTCTTC.

The chain employs TRBV24-1 and TRBJ1-2; D is possibly TRBD1 (6 bases). The CDR3 consists of 12 residues. V dropped 4 bases and J dropped 9 bases, with 11 bases sitting between them. The germline V gene has CDR1 KGHDR and CDR2 SFDVKD. The CDR3 DNA sequence: TGTGCCACCAGTGAGGACACAGGGAGCTACACCTTC. As protein: CATSEDTGSYTF.

V usage is TRBV5-6 and J usage is TRBJ2-1, with D perhaps TRBD2 (6 bases). This CDR3 region has 16 residues. Germline V gene sequence: CDR1 SGHDT, CDR2 YYEEEE. Trimming stripped 3 bases from V and 0 bases from J, with 13 bases between. CDR3 in DNA: TGTGCCAGCAGCTCCTACGGGGGTCGCTCCTACAATGAGCAGTTCTTC. This gives the protein CASSSYGGRSYNEQFF.

V usage is TRBV5-1 and J usage is TRBJ1-3; D remains unclear. Trimming shortened V by 0 bases and J by 3 bases, and 13 bases separated the two germline ends. Germline CDR1 SGHRS, CDR2 YFSETQ. This CDR3 contains 16 residues. As DNA, the CDR3 is TGCGCCAGCAGCTTGGGGGCCGGCTTAAGTGGAAACACCATATATTTT. This encodes CASSLGAGLSGNTIYF.

CDR3 sequence: CASSGPGLASNEQFF. CDR3 DNA sequence: TGCGCCAGCAGTGGCCCTGGACTAGCAAGCAATGAGCAGTTCTTC. J is TRBJ2-1 and V is TRBV10-2; 8 bases are a match to TRBD2. The V segment lost 4 bases and the J segment 6 bases; nucleotides outside the gene matches: 8. Germline V CDR1 and CDR2: WSHSY, SAAADI. The CDR3 totals 15 residues.

V usage is TRBV9 and J usage is TRBJ2-1; 9 nucleotides match TRBD2. V was clipped by 4 bases and J by 8 bases; unmatched bases: 10. The germline V gene encodes CDR1 SGDLS and CDR2 YYNGEE. The CDR3 contains 15 residues. The CDR3 sequence is CASSLRGLANDEQFF. The CDR3 nucleotides read TGTGCCAGCAGCTTGAGAGGACTAGCGAACGATGAGCAGTTCTTC.

The CDR3, as DNA: TGTGCCAGCAGTGACGGTTATGGGCCAGATAATGGCTACACCTTC. Its protein product is CASSDGYGPDNGYTF. The V and J genes are TRBV6-1 and TRBJ1-2; D unclear. The CDR3 sequence is 15 residues long. Germline CDR1 reads MNHNS; CDR2 reads SASEGT. Trimming took 3 bases from V and 6 from J, leaving 17 bases between them.

The rearrangement links TRBV5-1 to TRBJ2-5; D unclear. CDR1 SGHRS and CDR2 YFSETQ come from the germline V gene. This CDR3 contains 13 residues. V gave up 0 bases and J gave up 1 base, with 4 bases separating them. For the CDR3, the DNA is TGCGCCAGCAGCTTGGCCTCCCAAGAGACCCAGTACTTC. It codes for CASSLASQETQYF. Full variable domain (rest looked up from reference TRBV5-1 and TRBJ2-5): KAGVTQTPRYLIKTRGQQVTLSCSPISGHRSVSWYQQTPGQGLQFLFEYFSETQRNKGNFPGRFSGRQFSNSRSEMNVSTLELGDSALYLCASSLASQETQYFGPGTRLLVL.

The chain carries TRBV5-6 and TRBJ2-1, with 9 bases matching TRBD1. The CDR3 length is 14 residues. V was clipped by 4 bases and J by 4 bases; unmatched bases: 3. Germline V gene data show CDR1 as SGHDT and CDR2 as YYEEEE. The CDR3 loop reads CASSPDRGYNEQFF. CDR3 DNA: TGTGCCAGCAGCCCGGACAGGGGTTACAATGAGCAGTTCTTC. Drawing the rest from reference TRBV5-6 and TRBJ2-1, the complete variable domain is DAGVTQSPTHLIKTRGQQVTLRCSPKSGHDTVSWYQQALGQGPQFIFQYYEEEERQRGNFPDRFSGHQFPNYSSELNVNALLLGDSALYLCASSPDRGYNEQFFGPGTRLTVL.

The chain employs TRBV5-1 and TRBJ2-4; 7 nucleotides line up with TRBD1. The V segment lost 4 bases and the J segment 7 bases; nucleotides outside the gene matches: 5. CDR3 length equals 13 residues. In germline, CDR1 is SGHRS, CDR2 YFSETQ. For the CDR3, the DNA is TGCGCCAGCAGCGAGGACAGGATGAACATTCAGTACTTC. Protein: CASSEDRMNIQYF.

For the CDR3, the DNA is TGCGCCAGCGGGTCGGGGGGCGGCACTGAAGCTTTCTTT. It translates to CASGSGGGTEAFF. V and J are TRBV10-2 and TRBJ1-1, with D tentatively TRBD1 (6 bases). The CDR3 is 13 residues long. V was pared by 8 bases and J by 4 bases, with 14 bases between. CDR1 WSHSY and CDR2 SAAADI come from the germline V gene.

V is TRBV5-1 and J is TRBJ1-6; TRBD1 is a possible D gene (5 bases). The germline V gene has CDR1 SGHRS and CDR2 YFSETQ. This CDR3 has 15 amino acids. Trimming took 0 bases from V and 5 from J, leaving 9 bases between them. The CDR3 DNA follows: TGCGCCAGCAGCTTGGGACAGATCAATAATTCACCCCTCCACTTT. This translates into CASSLGQINNSPLHF.

This chain uses TRBV4-2 with TRBJ2-3, with 9 bases that match TRBD2. This CDR3 is built from 15 residues. V shed 1 base, J shed 5 bases, and the junction held 4 bases outside the gene matches. Germline CDR1 LGHNA, CDR2 YNFKEQ. The CDR3, as DNA: TGTGCCAGCAGCCAAGGCGGGGGGGCCGTAGATACGCAGTATTTT. This sequence encodes CASSQGGGAVDTQYF.

The chain joins TRBV7-8 to TRBJ2-7, with D tentatively TRBD1 (5 bases). CDR1 and CDR2 from the germline V gene are SGHVS and FQNEAQ. The CDR3 loop spans 15 amino acids. The ends were cut back, 3 bases at V and 2 bases at J, with 14 bases in the middle. CDR3 region: CASSLGHFLAYEQYF. The CDR3 coding sequence is TGTGCCAGCAGCTTGGGGCATTTTCTAGCCTACGAGCAGTACTTC.